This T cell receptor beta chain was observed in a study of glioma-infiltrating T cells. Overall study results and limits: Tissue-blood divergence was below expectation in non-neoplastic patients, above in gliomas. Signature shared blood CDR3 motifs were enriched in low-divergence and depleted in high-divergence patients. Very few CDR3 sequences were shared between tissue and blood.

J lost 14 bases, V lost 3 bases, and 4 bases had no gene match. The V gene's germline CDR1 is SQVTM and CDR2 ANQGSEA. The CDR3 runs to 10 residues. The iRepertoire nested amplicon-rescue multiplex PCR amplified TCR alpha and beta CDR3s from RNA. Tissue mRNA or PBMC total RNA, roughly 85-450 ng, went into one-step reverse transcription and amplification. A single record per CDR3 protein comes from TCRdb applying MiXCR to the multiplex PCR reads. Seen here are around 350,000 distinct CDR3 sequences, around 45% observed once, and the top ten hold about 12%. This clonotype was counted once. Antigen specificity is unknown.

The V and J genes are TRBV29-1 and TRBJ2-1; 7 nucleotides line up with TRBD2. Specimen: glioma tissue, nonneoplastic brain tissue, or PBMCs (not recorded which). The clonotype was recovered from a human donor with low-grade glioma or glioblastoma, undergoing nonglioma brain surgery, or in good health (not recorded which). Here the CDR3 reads CSVEEGGEFF. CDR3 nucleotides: TGCAGCGTTGAGGAGGGAGGGGAGTTCTTC.